The clone carrying this T cell receptor (beta chain) has more than one count but fewer than ten. These data are taken from a study of blood T cell repertoires in COVID-19. Study-level background: There were acute and convalescent COVID-19 samples, and they came from the United States, Italy and Spain.

The age range of participants was about 18 to 89 years, with residence in about two dozen US areas. TCRdb's table, derived via immunoSEQ multiplex PCR, lists solely in-frame clones and lacks some. The profile shows 200,000 to 250,000 clones, roughly 87% of them singletons. CDR1 MNHEY and CDR2 SMNVEV come from the germline V gene (reference sequence). With V trimmed by 5 bases and J by 0 bases, 4 bases remained unmatched. This CDR3 comprises 15 residues. The sequence was collected from a woman younger than 45 with acute COVID-19. This chain links TRBV27 with TRBJ1-1; 9 positions agree with TRBD1. Sequenced input: PBMCs or T cells enriched from blood (not recorded which). The CDR3 nucleotides read TGTGCCAGCAGTCCGGACAGGGGAATGAACACTGAAGCTTTCTTT. It codes for CASSPDRGMNTEAFF.